The following is a TCR beta chain sequence with its context. Its cognate antigen is unknown. The source of the sample is a study of cytotoxic CD8 clonotypes in ibrutinib-treated CLL. Study details: Partial response was seen in approximately 25 patients and complete response in 2; after median around six years, approximately 14 stayed remitted, roughly twelve progressed. Samples yielded averages of hundreds of thousands of productive templates and over 90,000 productive rearrangements.

Data came from immunoSEQ multiplex PCR; TCRdb stores just in-frame clones and leaves some out. The table records some 350,000 clones, under 70% of them present only once. Trimming removed 8 bases from V and 4 bases from J; junction bases left unmatched: 4. Germline loops: CDR1 LNHDA, CDR2 SQIVND (reference sequence). The CDR3 runs 12 residues. General observations from the study: At baseline, clonality was higher than in age-matched healthy donors and correlated with CD8+ counts.

The source material was PBMCs, sampled after 36 months of ibrutinib treatment. The TCR was taken from a human donor with chronic lymphocytic leukemia. The rearrangement joins TRBV19 to TRBJ1-2; 7 bases are a match to TRBD1. Here the CDR3 DNA reads TGTGCCAGTGGGGACAGCGGCTATGGCTACACCTTC. It encodes CASGDSGYGYTF.